These 11 T cell receptor beta chains originate from one sample sequenced in a study of cytomegalovirus exposure and HLA in healthy donors. Primers for the PCR totalled 60 Vbeta and 13 Jbeta. Repertoires were generated with immunoSEQ multiplex PCR, while TCRdb's copy carries only in-frame clones and drops some. The sample yields fewer than 65,000 clones, 87% seen once. Sequenced material: PBMCs. All receptors derive from a man in his late teens or twenties in good health and CMV-seronegative.

This sequence joins TRBV2 and TRBJ2-7; 8 nucleotides match TRBD1. CDR3 length equals 14 residues. V shed 5 bases, J shed 2 bases, and the junction held 5 bases outside the gene matches. The germline V gene has CDR1 SNHLY and CDR2 FYNNEI. In DNA form, the CDR3 reads TGTGCCAGCAGTTTCCGACAGGGGCCCTACGAGCAGTACTTC. This translates into CASSFRQGPYEQYF.

The V and J genes are TRBV14 and TRBJ2-5; D might be TRBD2 (5 bases). CDR3 length equals 13 residues. Germline CDR1 is SGHDN and CDR2 is FVKESK. Trimming took off 0 bases at V and 5 bases at J, with 7 bases between the two ends. The CDR3 protein is CASSQERRETQYF. In DNA, the CDR3 is TGTGCCAGCAGCCAAGAAAGGAGGGAGACCCAGTACTTC.

This chain joins TRBV28 and TRBJ2-5; D is unclear. Germline CDR1 and CDR2: MDHEN and SYDVKM. CDR3 size: 11 residues. V lost 8 bases, J lost 3 bases, and 7 bases lay in between. CDR3 in DNA: TGTGCCAGCCAACTTAAAGAGACCCAGTACTTC. This codes for CASQLKETQYF.

This sequence joins TRBV5-1 and TRBJ1-5; 7 bases fit TRBD1. Per the germline V gene, CDR1 is SGHRS and CDR2 is YFSETQ. V dropped 0 bases and J dropped 5; count of bases not matched to a gene: 5. The CDR3 consists of 15 residues. The CDR3 sequence is CASSLEGGTDQPQHF. CDR3 DNA sequence: TGCGCCAGCAGCTTGGAAGGGGGCACTGATCAGCCCCAGCATTTT. The full variable domain, completed using reference TRBV5-1 and TRBJ1-5, is KAGVTQTPRYLIKTRGQQVTLSCSPISGHRSVSWYQQTPGQGLQFLFEYFSETQRNKGNFPGRFSGRQFSNSRSEMNVSTLELGDSALYLCASSLEGGTDQPQHFGDGTRLSIL.

V is TRBV7-8 and J is TRBJ1-2; TRBD1 matches 10 bases. V lost 2 bases and J lost 6; bases outside the gene matches: 6. This CDR3 is 15 amino acids long. In germline, CDR1 is SGHVS, CDR2 FQNEAQ. CDR3 residues: CASSLTRQGADGYTF. In DNA form, the CDR3 reads TGTGCCAGCAGCTTAACCCGACAGGGGGCTGATGGCTACACCTTC.

The gene calls are TRBV11-3 and TRBJ2-7, with 7 positions matching TRBD2. The germline V gene has CDR1 SGHNT and CDR2 YENEEA. The CDR3 runs 17 residues. V lost 1 base, J lost 3 bases, and 12 bases stayed unmatched. The CDR3 reads CASSLGVVLGDYYEQYF. DNA of the CDR3: TGTGCCAGCAGCTTAGGGGTCGTTTTAGGGGACTACTACGAGCAGTACTTC.

The genes are TRBV27 and TRBJ1-2; tentatively, D is TRBD1 (6 bases). Trimming took off 6 bases at V and 3 bases at J, with 11 bases between the two ends. The CDR3 sequence is 13 residues long. Germline V lookup: CDR1 MNHEY, CDR2 SMNVEV (reference sequence). CDR3 nucleotide sequence: TGTGCCAGCAGCCTCCAGGGGTACTATGGCTACACCTTC. Protein: CASSLQGYYGYTF.

The chain employs TRBV7-9 and TRBJ2-5; D may be TRBD2 (6 bases). In germline, CDR1 is SEHNR, CDR2 FQNEAQ (reference sequence). Trimming pared 6 bases from V and 5 bases from J, leaving 13 bases between. This CDR3 is 13 amino acids long. CDR3 DNA sequence: TGTGCCAGCAGACGACTAGTTTCGGAGACCCAGTACTTC. It yields the protein CASRRLVSETQYF. The complete variable domain, with remaining parts taken from reference TRBV7-9 and TRBJ2-5, reads DTGVSQNPRHKITKRGQNVTFRCDPISEHNRLYWYRQTLGQGPEFLTYFQNEAQLEKSRLLSDRFSAERPKGSFSTLEIQRTEQGDSAMYLCASRRLVSETQYFGPGTRLLVL.

The chain is built from TRBV6-6 and TRBJ1-5; D perhaps matches TRBD1 (5 bases). Germline V gives CDR1 MNHNY, CDR2 SVGAGI (reference sequence). The V end lost 0 bases, the J end lost 16 bases, and 22 bases lay between the germline ends. The CDR3 extends over 15 amino acids. CDR3 sequence reads: CASSYSRLAGQGKHF. Here the CDR3 DNA reads TGTGCCAGCAGTTACTCGAGATTAGCGGGGCAGGGAAAACATTTT.

This clone occurred once. The chain uses TRBV5-1 and TRBJ2-5; D perhaps matches TRBD1 (6 bases). Per germline, CDR1 SGHRS and CDR2 YFSETQ. This CDR3 spans 14 amino acids. Trimming took 3 bases from V and 4 from J, leaving 13 bases between them. Here the CDR3 reads CASSWNRDRETQYF. CDR3 bases: TGCGCCAGCAGCTGGAACAGGGATCGAGAGACCCAGTACTTC.

The chain has TRBV7-9 and TRBJ1-3; D ambiguous. Germline V gene lookup returns CDR1 SEHNR and CDR2 FQNEAQ (reference sequence). The CDR3 contains 15 residues. Trimming pared 5 bases from V and 4 bases from J, leaving 15 bases between. DNA of the CDR3: TGTGCCAGCAGCCTCTGGCCCGCCCAAGGAAACACCATATATTTT. It codes for CASSLWPAQGNTIYF. The full variable domain, with the rest looked up from reference TRBV7-9 and TRBJ1-3, is DTGVSQNPRHKITKRGQNVTFRCDPISEHNRLYWYRQTLGQGPEFLTYFQNEAQLEKSRLLSDRFSAERPKGSFSTLEIQRTEQGDSAMYLCASSLWPAQGNTIYFGEGSWLTVV.